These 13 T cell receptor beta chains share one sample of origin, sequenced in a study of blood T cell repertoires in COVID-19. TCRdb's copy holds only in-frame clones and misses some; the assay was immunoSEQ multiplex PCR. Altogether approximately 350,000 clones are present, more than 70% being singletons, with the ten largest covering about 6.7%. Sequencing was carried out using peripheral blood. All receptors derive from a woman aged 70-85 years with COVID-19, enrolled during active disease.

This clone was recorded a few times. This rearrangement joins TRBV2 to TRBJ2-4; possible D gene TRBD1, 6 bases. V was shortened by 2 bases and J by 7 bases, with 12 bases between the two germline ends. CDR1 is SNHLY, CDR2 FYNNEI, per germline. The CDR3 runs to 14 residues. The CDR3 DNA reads TGTGCCAGCAGTGAATCGGGACAACATAACATTCAGTACTTC. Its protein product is CASSESGQHNIQYF.

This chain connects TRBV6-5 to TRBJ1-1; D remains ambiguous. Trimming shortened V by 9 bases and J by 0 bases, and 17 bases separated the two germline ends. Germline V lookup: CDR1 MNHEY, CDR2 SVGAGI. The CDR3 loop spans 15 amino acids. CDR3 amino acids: CASWSLGSLNTEAFF. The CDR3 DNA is TGTGCCAGTTGGAGCCTCGGGTCTCTGAACACTGAAGCTTTCTTT.

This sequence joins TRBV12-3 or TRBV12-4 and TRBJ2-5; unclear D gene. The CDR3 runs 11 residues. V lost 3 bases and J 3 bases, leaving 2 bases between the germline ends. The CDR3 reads CASSFKETQYF. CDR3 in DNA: TGTGCCAGCAGTTTTAAAGAGACCCAGTACTTC.

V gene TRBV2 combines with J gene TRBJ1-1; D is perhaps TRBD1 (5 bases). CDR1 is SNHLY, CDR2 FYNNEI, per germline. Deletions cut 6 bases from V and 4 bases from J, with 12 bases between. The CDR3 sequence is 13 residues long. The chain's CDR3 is CASSSVGGTEAFF. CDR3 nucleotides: TGTGCCAGCAGCTCGGTGGGGGGCACTGAAGCTTTCTTT.

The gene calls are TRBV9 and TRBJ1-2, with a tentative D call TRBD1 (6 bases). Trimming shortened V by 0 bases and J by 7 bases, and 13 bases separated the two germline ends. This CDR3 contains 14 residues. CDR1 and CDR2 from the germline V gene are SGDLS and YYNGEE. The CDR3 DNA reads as TGTGCCAGCAGCGTAGCCAGCGCAGGGGTTGGCTACACCTTC. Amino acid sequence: CASSVASAGVGYTF.

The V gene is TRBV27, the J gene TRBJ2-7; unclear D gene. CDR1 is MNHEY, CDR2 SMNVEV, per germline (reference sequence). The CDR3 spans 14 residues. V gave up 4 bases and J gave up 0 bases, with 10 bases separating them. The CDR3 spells CASSSLRTSYEQYF. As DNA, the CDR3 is TGTGCCAGCAGTTCCCTCAGAACCTCCTACGAGCAGTACTTC.

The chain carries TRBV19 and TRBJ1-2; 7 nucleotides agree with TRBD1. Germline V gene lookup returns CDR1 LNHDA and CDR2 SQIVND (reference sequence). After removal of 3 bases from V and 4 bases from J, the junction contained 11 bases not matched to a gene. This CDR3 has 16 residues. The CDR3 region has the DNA TGTGCCAGTAGTATTTCGGCAGGGGGAATGGGCTATGGCTACACCTTC. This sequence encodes CASSISAGGMGYGYTF.

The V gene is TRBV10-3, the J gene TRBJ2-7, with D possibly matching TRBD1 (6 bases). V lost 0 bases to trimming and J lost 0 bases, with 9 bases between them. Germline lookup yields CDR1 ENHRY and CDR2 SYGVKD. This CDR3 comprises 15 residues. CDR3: CAISESTGGSYEQYF. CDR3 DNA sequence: TGTGCCATCAGTGAGTCGACAGGAGGCTCCTACGAGCAGTACTTC.

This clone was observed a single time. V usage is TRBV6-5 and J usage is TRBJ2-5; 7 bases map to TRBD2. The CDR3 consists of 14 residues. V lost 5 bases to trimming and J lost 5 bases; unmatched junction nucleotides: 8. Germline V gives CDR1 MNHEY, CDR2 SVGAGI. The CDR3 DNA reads TGTGCCAGCAGTATAGCTAGCGGCGGGGAGACCCAGTACTTC. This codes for CASSIASGGETQYF.

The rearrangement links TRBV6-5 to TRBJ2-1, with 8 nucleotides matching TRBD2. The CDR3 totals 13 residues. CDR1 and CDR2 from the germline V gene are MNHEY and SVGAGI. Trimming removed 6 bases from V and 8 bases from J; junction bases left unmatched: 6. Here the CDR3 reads CASRASGPHEQFF. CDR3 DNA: TGTGCCAGCAGAGCTAGCGGGCCCCATGAGCAGTTCTTC.

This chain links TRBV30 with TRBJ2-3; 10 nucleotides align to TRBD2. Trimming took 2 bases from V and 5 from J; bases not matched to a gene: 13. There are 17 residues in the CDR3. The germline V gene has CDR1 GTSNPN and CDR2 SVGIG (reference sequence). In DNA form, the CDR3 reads TGTGCCTGGAGTTCCTCAAGGTTAGCGGGGGGCCGAGATACGCAGTATTTT. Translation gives CAWSSSRLAGGRDTQYF.

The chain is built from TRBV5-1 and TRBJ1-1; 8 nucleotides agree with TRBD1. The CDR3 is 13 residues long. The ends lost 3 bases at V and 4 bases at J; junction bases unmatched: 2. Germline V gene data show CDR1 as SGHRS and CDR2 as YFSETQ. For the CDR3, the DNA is TGCGCCAGCAGCTCGGACAGGGTCACTGAAGCTTTCTTT. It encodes CASSSDRVTEAFF.

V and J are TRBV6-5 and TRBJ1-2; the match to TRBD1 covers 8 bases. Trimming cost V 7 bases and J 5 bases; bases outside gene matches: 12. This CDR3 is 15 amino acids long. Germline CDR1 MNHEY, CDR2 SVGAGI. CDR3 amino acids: CASTPGDRPAYGYTF. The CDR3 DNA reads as TGTGCCAGCACGCCGGGGGACAGGCCAGCTTATGGCTACACCTTC.